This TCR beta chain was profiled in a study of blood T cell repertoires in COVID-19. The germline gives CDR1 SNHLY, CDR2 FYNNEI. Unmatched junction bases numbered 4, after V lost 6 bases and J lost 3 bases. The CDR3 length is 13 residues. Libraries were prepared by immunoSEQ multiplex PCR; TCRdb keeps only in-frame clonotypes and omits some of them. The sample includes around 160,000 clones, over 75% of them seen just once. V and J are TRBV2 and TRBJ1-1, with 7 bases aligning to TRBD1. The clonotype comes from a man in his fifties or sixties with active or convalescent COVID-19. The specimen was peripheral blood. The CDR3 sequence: CASRGQIDTEAFF. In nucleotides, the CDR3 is TGTGCCAGCAGGGGACAGATCGACACTGAAGCTTTCTTT.